The clone carrying this TCR beta chain was observed many times. What it recognizes is unknown. These data originate in a study of breast tumors, draining lymph nodes, adjacent tissues. Breast cancer patients provided tissue from their axillary draining lymph nodes. With V trimmed by 5 bases and J by 3 bases, 7 bases remained unmatched. This CDR3 has 14 amino acids. Per the germline V gene, CDR1 is GTSNPN and CDR2 is SVGIG (reference sequence). From the multiplex PCR reads, TCRdb called clonotypes with MiXCR, one entry per CDR3 protein. The sample includes approximately 88,000 distinct CDR3 sequences, about 27% seen only once; the top ten take over 7.5%. General study points: Tumors had less TCR diversity than lymph nodes, more than nontumor tissue. The data were judged consistent with most tumor T cells coming from lymph node and expanding in tumor.

The J gene is TRBJ2-7, the V gene TRBV30, with 10 positions matching TRBD2. The TCR was taken from a female donor with breast cancer. Some clones in this sample may be carry-over from other donors' samples. The sample consisted of axillary lymph node tissue. The CDR3 loop reads CAWASSGSSYEQYF. The CDR3 DNA follows: TGTGCCTGGGCCTCTAGCGGGAGTAGCTACGAGCAGTACTTC.